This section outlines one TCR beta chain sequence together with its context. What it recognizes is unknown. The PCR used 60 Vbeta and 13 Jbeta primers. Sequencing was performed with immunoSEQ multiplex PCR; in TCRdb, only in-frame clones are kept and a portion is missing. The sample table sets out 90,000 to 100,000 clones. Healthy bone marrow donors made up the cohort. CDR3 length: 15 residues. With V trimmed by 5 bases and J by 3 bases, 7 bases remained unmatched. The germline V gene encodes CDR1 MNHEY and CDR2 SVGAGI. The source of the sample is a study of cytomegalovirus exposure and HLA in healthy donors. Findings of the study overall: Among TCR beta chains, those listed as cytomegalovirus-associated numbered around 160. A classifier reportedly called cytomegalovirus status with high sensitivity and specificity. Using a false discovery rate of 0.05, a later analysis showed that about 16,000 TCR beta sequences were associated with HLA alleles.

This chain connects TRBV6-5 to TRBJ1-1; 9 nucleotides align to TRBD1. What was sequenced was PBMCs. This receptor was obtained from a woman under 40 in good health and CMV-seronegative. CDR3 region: CASSGPNRGHTEAFF. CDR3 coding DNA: TGTGCCAGCAGTGGTCCCAACAGGGGGCACACTGAAGCTTTCTTT.